The 11 T cell receptor beta chains reported below all come from one sample, sequenced in a study of T cell repertoires in cytomegalovirus infection. No antigen is known for these receptors. TCRdb redid the calling of the reads with MiXCR, one entry per CDR3 protein. Among about half a million distinct CDR3 sequences listed, about 39% were seen once. The sample in question was cultured PBMCs, obtained from culture after CMV antigen stimulation. Receptor source: a human donor in good health (CMV status not recorded). Some clones in this sample may be carry-over from other donors' samples.

The rearrangement joins TRBV14 to TRBJ2-5; tentatively, D is TRBD2 (6 bases). The CDR3 sequence is 15 residues long. In germline, CDR1 is SGHDN, CDR2 FVKESK. V lost 4 bases to trimming and J lost 5 bases, with 17 bases between them. The DNA of the CDR3 is TGTGCCAGCAGCCCGTCGGGAGCTACTGGGGAGACCCAGTACTTC. This translates into CASSPSGATGETQYF.

The chain employs TRBV7-2 and TRBJ1-1, with a tentative D call TRBD1 (6 bases). Germline V lookup: CDR1 SGHTA, CDR2 FQGNSA. Trimming shortened V by 2 bases and J by 4 bases, and 14 bases separated the two germline ends. This CDR3 spans 15 amino acids. In nucleotides, the CDR3 is TGTGCCAGCAGCTTAATTGGGGGCTGGAGCACTGAAGCTTTCTTT. Translating it yields CASSLIGGWSTEAFF.

The rearrangement uses TRBV7-9 and TRBJ1-2; D gene ambiguous. V lost 1 base to trimming and J lost 6 bases, with 12 bases between them. This CDR3 has 14 residues. CDR1 and CDR2 from the germline V gene are SEHNR and FQNEAQ (reference sequence). CDR3 in DNA: TGTGCCAGCAGCTTAGTTTCCGGTTTTGATGGCTACACCTTC. Encoded protein: CASSLVSGFDGYTF.

The rearrangement links TRBV7-8 to TRBJ2-3, with D perhaps TRBD2 (5 bases). V was trimmed by 5 bases and J by 0 bases, leaving 18 bases between them. This CDR3 comprises 17 residues. The germline gives CDR1 SGHVS, CDR2 FQNEAQ. In DNA, the CDR3 is TGTGCCAGCAGCCCCACGGGGTGGGGAACTAGCACAGATACGCAGTATTTT. Its protein product is CASSPTGWGTSTDTQYF.

V is TRBV7-9 and J is TRBJ2-5, with D possibly TRBD1 on 6 matching bases. V was cut by 4 bases and J by 3 bases, with 15 bases left in between. This CDR3 is built from 15 residues. Germline lookup yields CDR1 SEHNR and CDR2 FQNEAQ (reference sequence). This CDR3 is CASSSMGQPKETQYF. CDR3 sequence (DNA): TGTGCCAGCAGCTCCATGGGACAACCGAAAGAGACCCAGTACTTC.

The chain employs TRBV7-2 and TRBJ2-3; D not certain. The V gene lost 2 bases and the J gene lost 5 bases, with 8 bases spanning the gap. Germline V gene lookup returns CDR1 SGHTA and CDR2 FQGNSA. CDR3 length: 13 residues. The CDR3 nucleotides are TGTGCCAGCAGCTTACTGCGATTAGATACGCAGTATTTT. Protein product: CASSLLRLDTQYF. The whole variable domain, filled in from reference TRBV7-2 and TRBJ2-3, reads GAGVSQSPSNKVTEKGKDVELRCDPISGHTALYWYRQSLGQGLEFLIYFQGNSAPDKSGLPSDRFSAERTGGSVSTLTIQRTQQEDSAVYLCASSLLRLDTQYFGPGTRLTVL.

The chain has TRBV6-2 or TRBV6-3 and TRBJ1-4; D unclear. The CDR3 loop spans 12 amino acids. V was cut by 8 bases and J by 5 bases, with 9 bases left in between. Germline V gives CDR1 MNHEY, CDR2 SVGEGT. This CDR3 is CASSGLNEKLFF. Written as DNA, the CDR3 is TGTGCCAGCTCGGGCCTGAATGAAAAACTGTTTTTT.

V gene TRBV7-2 combines with J gene TRBJ2-1, with TRBD2 matching 8 bases. The CDR3 contains 17 residues. CDR1 is SGHTA, CDR2 FQGNSA, per germline. J lost 7 bases, V lost 5 bases, and 16 bases had no gene match. The CDR3 DNA sequence: TGTGCCAGCAGCCCGAGATTCGGGTCGGGAGGGCCAAATGAGCAGTTCTTC. Translated: CASSPRFGSGGPNEQFF.

The sample holds a few counts of this clonotype. CDR3 DNA: TGTGCCAGCAGCGTATTAGGACAGCTGGATTCACCCCTCCACTTT. As protein: CASSVLGQLDSPLHF. The V call is TRBV6-6, the J call TRBJ1-6; TRBD1 might be the D (6 bases). V gave up 6 bases and J gave up 8 bases, with 17 bases separating them. The length of the CDR3 is 15 residues. Germline CDR1 is MNHNY and CDR2 is SVGAGI (reference sequence).

V is TRBV11-2 and J is TRBJ1-3; weak D call: TRBD1 (5 bases). The ends were cut back, 0 bases at V and 2 bases at J, with 8 bases in the middle. The CDR3 is made up of 15 amino acids. Looked up from germline, CDR1 is SGHAT and CDR2 is FQNNGV. The CDR3 DNA follows: TGTGCCAGCAGCTTAGAGCTAGGGGCTGGAAACACCATATATTTT. Its translation: CASSLELGAGNTIYF.

This clonotype occurred a few times. Just one base apart from a much larger clone, this may be a read error. Here the CDR3 reads CASSAGLAGGTDTQYF. CDR3 sequence (DNA): TGTGCCAGCAGCGCGGGACTAGCGGGAGGCACAGATACGCAGTATTTT. The chain is built from TRBV7-2 and TRBJ2-3; TRBD2 matches 14 bases. V lost 5 bases to trimming and J lost 1 base; unmatched junction nucleotides: 2. Germline V CDR1 and CDR2: SGHTA, FQGNSA. CDR3 length equals 16 residues.